The next 13 T cell receptor beta chains were all read from a single sample in a study of cytomegalovirus exposure and HLA in healthy donors. PCR amplification relied on 60 Vbeta primers (plus 13 Jbeta primers). Repertoires were generated with immunoSEQ multiplex PCR, while TCRdb's copy carries only in-frame clones and drops some. The repertoire holds roughly 100,000 clones, with approximately 75% as singletons. Source material: PBMCs. The receptors were sampled from a woman aged 35 to 49 in good health and CMV-seronegative.

The chain links TRBV7-9 to TRBJ1-2; weak D call: TRBD1 (5 bases). The germline V gene encodes CDR1 SEHNR and CDR2 FQNEAQ (reference sequence). Trimming left V 6 bases short and J 5 bases short, with 10 bases between. The CDR3 runs 12 residues. CDR3 DNA: TGTGCCAGCAGTCCGACAGAGTATGGCTACACCTTC. It encodes CASSPTEYGYTF. Variable domain in full (rest from reference TRBV7-9 and TRBJ1-2): DTGVSQNPRHKITKRGQNVTFRCDPISEHNRLYWYRQTLGQGPEFLTYFQNEAQLEKSRLLSDRFSAERPKGSFSTLEIQRTEQGDSAMYLCASSPTEYGYTFGSGTRLTVV.

This clone was seen once. The gene calls are TRBV13 and TRBJ1-5; D unresolved. Per the germline V gene, CDR1 is PRHDT and CDR2 is FYEKMQ (reference sequence). This CDR3 is built from 14 residues. The V end was cut by 5 bases, the J end by 3 bases, with 11 bases between. The CDR3 reads CASSPGVVNQPQHF. The CDR3, as DNA: TGTGCCAGCAGCCCCGGTGTAGTCAATCAGCCCCAGCATTTT.

The chain has TRBV30 and TRBJ1-1; 7 positions match TRBD1. Per germline, CDR1 GTSNPN and CDR2 SVGIG (reference sequence). This CDR3 spans 16 amino acids. V lost 3 bases, J lost 3 bases, and 13 bases stayed unmatched. For the CDR3, the DNA is TGTGCCTGGAGGGACCTTACACAGGGGCTGGACACTGAAGCTTTCTTT. Translated, it gives CAWRDLTQGLDTEAFF.

The gene calls are TRBV15 and TRBJ2-7, with TRBD2 identical over 9 bases. The CDR3 extends over 17 amino acids. Germline CDR1 is LNHNV and CDR2 is YYDKDF (reference sequence). The V segment lost 1 base and the J segment 2 bases; nucleotides outside the gene matches: 9. As DNA, the CDR3 is TGTGCCACCAGCAGAGGATTCGGACTAGCGAGAACCTACGAGCAGTACTTC. Protein product: CATSRGFGLARTYEQYF. Supplemented by reference TRBV15 and TRBJ2-7, the full variable domain reads DAMVIQNPRYQVTQFGKPVTLSCSQTLNHNVMYWYQQKSSQAPKLLFHYYDKDFNNEADTPDNFQSRRPNTSFCFLDIRSPGLGDTAMYLCATSRGFGLARTYEQYFGPGTRLTVT.

The rearrangement joins TRBV18 to TRBJ1-5; TRBD1 is a possible D gene (5 bases). V shed 3 bases and J shed 3 bases, with 18 bases lying between them. CDR1 is KGHSH and CDR2 is LQKENI in the germline V gene. The CDR3 covers 17 residues. CDR3 bases: TGTGCCAGCTCACCTCGTGAAAGGTCAGGGCCCAATCAGCCCCAGCATTTT. Its protein is CASSPRERSGPNQPQHF. Using reference TRBV18 and TRBJ1-5 for the parts outside the CDR3, the full variable domain is NAGVMQNPRHLVRRRGQEARLRCSPMKGHSHVYWYRQLPEEGLKFMVYLQKENIIDESGMPKERFSAEFPKEGPSILRIQQVVRGDSAAYFCASSPRERSGPNQPQHFGDGTRLSIL.

The chain uses TRBV5-1 and TRBJ2-3; TRBD1 aligns across 7 bases. This CDR3 contains 13 residues. The V gene's germline CDR1 is SGHRS and CDR2 YFSETQ. The junction had 3 bases not matched to a gene; V was cut back by 2 bases and J by 6 bases. CDR3 protein: CASSFEGADTQYF. The CDR3 DNA reads as TGCGCCAGCAGCTTCGAGGGGGCGGATACGCAGTATTTT.

The rearrangement uses TRBV28 and TRBJ2-3, with TRBD2 identical over 14 bases. Germline loops: CDR1 MDHEN, CDR2 SYDVKM. The length of the CDR3 is 18 residues. The V segment lost 5 bases and the J segment 3 bases; nucleotides outside the gene matches: 10. The CDR3 sequence is CASSPGLAGGLFTDTQYF. The CDR3 DNA reads as TGTGCCAGCAGTCCAGGACTAGCGGGAGGCCTATTTACAGATACGCAGTATTTT.

The rearrangement uses TRBV28 and TRBJ2-1; a possible D gene is TRBD2 (6 bases). This CDR3 has 14 amino acids. Per the germline V gene, CDR1 is MDHEN and CDR2 is SYDVKM. Trimming removed 5 bases at V and 4 bases at J, with 12 bases between. The CDR3 spells CASSVSSGYNEQFF. For the CDR3, the DNA is TGTGCCAGCAGTGTGAGTAGCGGATACAATGAGCAGTTCTTC. The full variable domain, with the rest looked up from reference TRBV28 and TRBJ2-1, is DVKVTQSSRYLVKRTGEKVFLECVQDMDHENMFWYRQDPGLGLRLIYFSYDVKMKEKGDIPEGYSVSREKKERFSLILESASTNQTSMYLCASSVSSGYNEQFFGPGTRLTVL.

J is TRBJ1-4 and V is TRBV7-9; D uncertain. The CDR3 consists of 15 residues. The germline V gene encodes CDR1 SEHNR and CDR2 FQNEAQ (reference sequence). Trimming shortened V by 1 base and J by 3 bases, and 9 bases separated the two germline ends. The CDR3 DNA reads as TGTGCCAGCAGCTTAGTAGCAGATCCTAATGAAAAACTGTTTTTT. Its translation is CASSLVADPNEKLFF.

The chain employs TRBV10-3 and TRBJ2-7; 8 positions match TRBD1. CDR1 and CDR2 from the germline V gene are ENHRY and SYGVKD. The CDR3 sequence is 13 residues long. After removal of 5 bases from V and 5 bases from J, the junction contained 5 bases not matched to a gene. The CDR3 spells CAISRTGIHEQYF. The CDR3 DNA is TGTGCCATCAGTAGGACAGGGATACACGAGCAGTACTTC.

The chain couples TRBV7-9 to TRBJ2-7; a weak D match, TRBD1 (5 bases). CDR1 SEHNR and CDR2 FQNEAQ come from the germline V gene (reference sequence). V was cut by 0 bases and J by 4 bases, with 22 bases left in between. This CDR3 comprises 18 residues. CDR3 residues: CASSLALWGIQSHYEQYF. The CDR3 bases are TGTGCCAGCAGCTTAGCGCTTTGGGGCATCCAGAGCCATTACGAGCAGTACTTC.

J is TRBJ1-5 and V is TRBV19, with D possibly matching TRBD1 (6 bases). CDR1 LNHDA and CDR2 SQIVND come from the germline V gene (reference sequence). The CDR3 sequence is 12 residues long. V shed 2 bases and J shed 7 bases, with 6 bases lying between them. CDR3 region: CASSIRGQPQHF. CDR3 nucleotide sequence: TGTGCCAGTAGTATAAGGGGGCAGCCCCAGCATTTT.

This chain uses TRBV30 with TRBJ1-1, with D possibly being TRBD1 (5 bases). Germline loops: CDR1 GTSNPN, CDR2 SVGIG (reference sequence). This CDR3 contains 16 residues. The V end lost 1 base, the J end lost 0 bases, and 15 bases lay between the germline ends. The CDR3 DNA sequence: TGTGCCTGGAGTGGAACTCCTCGGGGGTTGAACACTGAAGCTTTCTTT. Its translation: CAWSGTPRGLNTEAFF.